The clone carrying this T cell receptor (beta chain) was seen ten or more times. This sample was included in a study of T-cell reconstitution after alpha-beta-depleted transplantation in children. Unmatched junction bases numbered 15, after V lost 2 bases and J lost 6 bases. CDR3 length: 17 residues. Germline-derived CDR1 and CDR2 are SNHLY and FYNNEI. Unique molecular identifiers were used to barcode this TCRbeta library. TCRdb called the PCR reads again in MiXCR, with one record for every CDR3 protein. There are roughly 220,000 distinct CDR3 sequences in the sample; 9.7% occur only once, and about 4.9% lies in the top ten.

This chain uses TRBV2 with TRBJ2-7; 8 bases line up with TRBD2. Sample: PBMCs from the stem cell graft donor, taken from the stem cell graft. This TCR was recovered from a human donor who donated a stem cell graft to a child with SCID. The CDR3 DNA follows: TGTGCCAGCAGTGAACCTACGAATGTGTCGGGGGGGAGCGAGCAGTACTTC. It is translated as CASSEPTNVSGGSEQYF.